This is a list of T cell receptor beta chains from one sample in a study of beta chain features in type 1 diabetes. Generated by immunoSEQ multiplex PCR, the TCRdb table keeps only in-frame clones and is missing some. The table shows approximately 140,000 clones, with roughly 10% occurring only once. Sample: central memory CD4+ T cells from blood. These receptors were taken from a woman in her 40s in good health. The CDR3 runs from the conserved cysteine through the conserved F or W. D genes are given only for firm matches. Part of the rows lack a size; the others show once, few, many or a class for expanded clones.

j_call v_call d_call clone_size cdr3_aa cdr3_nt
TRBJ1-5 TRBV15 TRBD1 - CATSRGHGTGRNQPQHF TGTGCCACCAGCAGGGGGCACGGGACAGGGAGGAATCAGCCCCAGCATTTT
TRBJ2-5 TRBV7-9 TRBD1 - CASSPTGVTETQYF TGTGCCAGCAGCCCGACAGGGGTAACAGAGACCCAGTACTTC
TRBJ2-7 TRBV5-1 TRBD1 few CASSFVPGTETYEQYF TGCGCCAGCAGCTTCGTCCCCGGGACAGAAACCTACGAGCAGTACTTC
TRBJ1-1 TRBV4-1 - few CASSLQAMANTEAFF TGCGCCAGCAGCCTTCAGGCCATGGCCAACACTGAAGCTTTCTTT
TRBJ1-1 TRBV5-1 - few CASSSSPVGQPEAFF TGCGCCAGCAGCTCGTCCCCCGTGGGGCAGCCTGAAGCTTTCTTT
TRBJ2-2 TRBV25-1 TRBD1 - CASSAGQGKNGELFF TGTGCCAGCAGTGCGGGACAGGGAAAGAACGGGGAGCTGTTTTTT
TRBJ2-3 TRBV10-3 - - CAISIREDTQYF TGTGCCATCAGTATCCGGGAAGATACGCAGTATTTT
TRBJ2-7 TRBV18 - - CASSHSDEQYF TGTGCCAGCTCACACTCCGACGAGCAGTACTTC
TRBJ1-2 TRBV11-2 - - CASSLDGGYTF TGTGCCAGCAGCTTAGACGGTGGCTACACCTTC
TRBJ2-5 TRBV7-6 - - CASSLSLAQETQYF TGTGCCAGCAGCTTATCTCTGGCTCAAGAGACCCAGTACTTC